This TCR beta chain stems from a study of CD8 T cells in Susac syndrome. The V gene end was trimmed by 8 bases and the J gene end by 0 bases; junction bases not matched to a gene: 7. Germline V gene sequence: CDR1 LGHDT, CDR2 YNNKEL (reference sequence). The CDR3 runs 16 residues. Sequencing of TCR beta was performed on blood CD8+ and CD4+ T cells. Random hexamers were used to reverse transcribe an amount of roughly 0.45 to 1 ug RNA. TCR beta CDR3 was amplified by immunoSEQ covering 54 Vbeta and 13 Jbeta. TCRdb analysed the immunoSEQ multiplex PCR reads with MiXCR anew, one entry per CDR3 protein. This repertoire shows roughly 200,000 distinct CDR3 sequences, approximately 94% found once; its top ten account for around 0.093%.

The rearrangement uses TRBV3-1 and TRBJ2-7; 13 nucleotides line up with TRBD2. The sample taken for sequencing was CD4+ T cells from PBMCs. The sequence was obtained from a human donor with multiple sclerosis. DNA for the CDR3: TGTGCCAGCGGAGGACTAGCGGGGGCACCCTCCTACGAGCAGTACTTC. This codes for CASGGLAGAPSYEQYF.